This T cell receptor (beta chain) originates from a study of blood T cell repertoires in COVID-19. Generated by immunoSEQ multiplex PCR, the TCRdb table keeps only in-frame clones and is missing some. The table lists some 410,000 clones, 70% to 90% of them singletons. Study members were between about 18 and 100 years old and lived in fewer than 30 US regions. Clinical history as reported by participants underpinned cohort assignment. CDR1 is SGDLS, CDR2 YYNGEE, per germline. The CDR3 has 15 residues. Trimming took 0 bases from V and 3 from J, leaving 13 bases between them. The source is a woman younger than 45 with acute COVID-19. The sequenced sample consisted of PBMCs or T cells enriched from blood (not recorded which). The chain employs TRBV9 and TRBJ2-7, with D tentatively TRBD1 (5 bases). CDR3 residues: CASSVELGPGYEQYF. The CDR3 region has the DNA TGTGCCAGCAGCGTAGAACTGGGGCCTGGCTACGAGCAGTACTTC.